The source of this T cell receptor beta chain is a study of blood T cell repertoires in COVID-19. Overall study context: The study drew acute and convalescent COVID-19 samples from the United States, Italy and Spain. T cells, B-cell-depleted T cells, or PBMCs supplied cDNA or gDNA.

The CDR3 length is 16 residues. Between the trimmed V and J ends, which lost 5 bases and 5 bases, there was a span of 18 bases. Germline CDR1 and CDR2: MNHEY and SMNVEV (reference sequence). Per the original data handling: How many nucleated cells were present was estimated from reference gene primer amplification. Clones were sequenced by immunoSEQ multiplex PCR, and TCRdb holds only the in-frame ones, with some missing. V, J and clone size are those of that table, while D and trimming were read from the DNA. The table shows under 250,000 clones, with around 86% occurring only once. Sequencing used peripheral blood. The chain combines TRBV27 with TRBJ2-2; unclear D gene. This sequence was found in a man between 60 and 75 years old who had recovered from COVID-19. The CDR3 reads CASSPTRPASTGELFF. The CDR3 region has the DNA TGTGCCAGCAGTCCAACACGACCGGCTAGTACCGGGGAGCTGTTTTTT.